The rows below give T cell receptor beta chains drawn from one sample of a study of blood T cell repertoires in COVID-19. Here immunoSEQ multiplex PCR was the method, and the copy in TCRdb shows in-frame clones only, minus some. Seen here are 56,000 or so clones, more than 75% observed once, and the top ten hold around 28%. The sequenced sample was peripheral blood. These receptors were collected from a human donor in a cohort sampled during active COVID-19. CDR3s include the opening cysteine and the closing phenylalanine or tryptophan. D genes are given only for firm matches. Some rows mark clone size as missing; the rest say once, few, many or name a class of expanded clone.

j_call clone_size v_call d_call cdr3_nt cdr3_aa
TRBJ1-2 once TRBV28 . TGTGCCAGCAGTTTAACAGGGAATGGCTACACCTTC CASSLTGNGYTF
TRBJ2-3 . TRBV7-4 TRBD2 TGTGCCAGCAGACTAAGGCGGGAGGGGAGCACAGATACGCAGTATTTT CASRLRREGSTDTQYF
TRBJ2-3 once TRBV13 TRBD2 TGTGCCAGCAGCTCCGCCGGGACTAGCGGAACAGATACGCAGTATTTT CASSSAGTSGTDTQYF
TRBJ2-3 . TRBV5-4 TRBD1 TGTGCCAGCACGAGACAGGGTTGGGCAGATACGCAGTATTTT CASTRQGWADTQYF
TRBJ1-2 . TRBV19 TRBD1 TGTGCCAGTAGTTTATCACAGGGGGATGGCTACACCTTC CASSLSQGDGYTF
TRBJ1-2 . TRBV7-9 . TGTGCCAGCAGCCCCACCCGGACAGCTAACTATGGCTACACCTTC CASSPTRTANYGYTF
TRBJ1-5 . TRBV2 . TGTGCCAGCAGTGAAGGGGACAACTATCAGCCCCAGCATTTT CASSEGDNYQPQHF
TRBJ2-5 . TRBV19 TRBD2 TGTGCCAGTAGTATAACTAGCGTGAGGACACAAGAGACCCAGTACTTC CASSITSVRTQETQYF
TRBJ1-3 . TRBV9 . TGTGCCAGCAGCGTAGATTTAATATTTGGAAACACCATATATTTT CASSVDLIFGNTIYF
TRBJ2-5 . TRBV25-1 TRBD2 TGTGCCAGCAGTGAGTCTAGCGGGAGGGCCGCCCAAGAGACCCAGTACTTC CASSESSGRAAQETQYF
TRBJ2-7 . TRBV4-1 TRBD1 TGCGCCAGCAGCCCCCGATGGGGGACAGGAAGCTCCTACGAGCAGTACTTC CASSPRWGTGSSYEQYF
TRBJ1-2 . TRBV29-1 TRBD1 TGCAGCGTTACGGGACAGGGCCTTGTAAAGGGCTACACCTTC CSVTGQGLVKGYTF
TRBJ1-1 once TRBV3-1/TRBV3-2 TRBD1 TGTGCCAGCAGCCAGTTGGACAGGGAGGACGCTGAAGCTTTCTTT CASSQLDREDAEAFF
TRBJ1-1 . TRBV11-2 . TGTGCCAGCATCCTCTCAGGGGTAGGAACTGAAGCTTTCTTT CASILSGVGTEAFF
TRBJ2-7 . TRBV15 TRBD2 TGTGCCACCAGCAGGGGGGCGGGAGGGGCCTACGAGCAGTACTTC CATSRGAGGAYEQYF
TRBJ1-5 . TRBV27 . TGTGCCAGCAGTTTATCAGAGAGCAATCAGCCCCAGCATTTT CASSLSESNQPQHF
TRBJ2-3 . TRBV5-1 . TGCGCCAGCAGCCAGGGCGGGGACACAGATACGCAGTATTTT CASSQGGDTDTQYF
TRBJ1-4 . TRBV19 . TGTGCCAGTAGTGCAGGGTTTTCGACTAATGAAAAACTGTTTTTT CASSAGFSTNEKLFF
TRBJ2-7 . TRBV5-4 TRBD1 TGTGCCAGCAGCGTTGAACCAGGGGGCGCTGTCCACGAGCAGTACTTC CASSVEPGGAVHEQYF
TRBJ1-1 . TRBV6-5 TRBD1 TGTGCCAGCAGTTACTCGGCAGGGGGCGACACTGAAGCTTTCTTT CASSYSAGGDTEAFF
TRBJ2-7 . TRBV28 TRBD1 TGTGCCAGCAGTCCTAGCAGGGGGATCAACGAGCAGTACTTC CASSPSRGINEQYF
TRBJ2-3 . TRBV28 . TGTGCCAGCACCACCTTTTTTTGGGGGCCCGGGACATTGAATACGCAGTATTTT CASTTFFWGPGTLNTQYF
TRBJ1-5 . TRBV5-6 . TGTGCCAGCAGCTTTGAGAAGTCTCAGCCCCAGCATTTT CASSFEKSQPQHF
TRBJ2-3 . TRBV10-2 TRBD2 TGCGCCAGCAAGATCAGGGCTCCGGGAGGAGATACGCAGTATTTT CASKIRAPGGDTQYF
TRBJ2-3 . TRBV5-1 . TGCGCCAGCTTACCGGATCCGGGTTCAGATACGCAGTATTTT CASLPDPGSDTQYF
TRBJ2-7 . TRBV11-2 TRBD2 TGTGCCAGCAGCCCCCAAAGGGGACTAAACTACGAGCAGTACTTC CASSPQRGLNYEQYF
TRBJ2-5 . TRBV4-2 . TGTGCCAGCAGCCAGGGGGACTACCAAGAGACCCAGTACTTC CASSQGDYQETQYF
TRBJ2-1 . TRBV5-4 TRBD2 TGTGCCAGCAGCCAGGTGGGCGGGAGGAGCTCCTACAATGAGCAGTTCTTC CASSQVGGRSSYNEQFF
TRBJ1-2 once TRBV6-5 TRBD1 TGTGCCAGCAGTAAGGACAGGGCGAAGAGCTATGGCTACACCTTC CASSKDRAKSYGYTF
TRBJ2-3 . TRBV6-2/TRBV6-3 . TGTGCCAGCAGTTACTCCGCGTCTACCACAGATACGCAGTATTTT CASSYSASTTDTQYF
TRBJ1-6 . TRBV29-1 TRBD1 TGCAGCGTTCGGACAGGGGGTCGGAATTCACCCCTCCACTTT CSVRTGGRNSPLHF
TRBJ2-3 few TRBV5-6 TRBD2 TGTGCCAGCAGCTTGGGAGCTCTAGCGGGAACAGATACGCAGTATTTT CASSLGALAGTDTQYF
TRBJ1-6 . TRBV30 . TGTGCCTTAGGAGTCGCCTATAATTCACCCCTCCACTTT CALGVAYNSPLHF
TRBJ2-1 . TRBV18 TRBD2 TGTGCCAGCTCACCACTGACTAGCGGGACATACAATGAGCAGTTCTTC CASSPLTSGTYNEQFF
TRBJ1-2 . TRBV2 . TGTGCCAGCAGGGCCCGGGACACCCCTAACTATGGCTACACCTTC CASRARDTPNYGYTF
TRBJ1-2 few TRBV10-3 . TGTGCCATCAGCCCCCGGGGGGGGAATGGCTACACCTTC CAISPRGGNGYTF
TRBJ2-2 . TRBV21-1 . TGTGCCAGCAGCAAAGTTGGGGCTAGAGCGAACACCGGGGAGCTGTTTTTT CASSKVGARANTGELFF
TRBJ2-3 . TRBV5-1 . TGCGCCAGCAGCTTGACTACTAGAACAGATACGCAGTATTTT CASSLTTRTDTQYF
TRBJ1-6 . TRBV28 . TGTGCCAGCAGTTCCGAGGGCCGGGGTAATTCACCCCTCCACTTT CASSSEGRGNSPLHF
TRBJ2-7 . TRBV3-1/TRBV3-2 TRBD2 TGTGCCAGCAGCCAAGATCACACGGGAGGGACCTACGAGCAGTACTTC CASSQDHTGGTYEQYF
TRBJ1-5 . TRBV10-3 TRBD1 TGTGCCATCAGTGAGAGGTATCGACAGGGAAGCAATCAGCCCCAGCATTTT CAISERYRQGSNQPQHF
TRBJ2-3 . TRBV5-4 . TGTGCCAGCAGCTTTGGCCAAGGCACAGATACGCAGTATTTT CASSFGQGTDTQYF
TRBJ2-1 . TRBV10-3 . TGTGCCATCAGTGAAGTCCCCGGGGGGCGGGGGGAGCAGTTCTTC CAISEVPGGRGEQFF
TRBJ2-7 . TRBV5-1 . TGCGCCAGCAGCTTGTTAAGTCAGGACGAGCAGTACTTC CASSLLSQDEQYF
TRBJ1-2 . TRBV28 TRBD1 TGTGCCAGCAGTTTTGGGGACAGGGGATTCGGTGGCTACACCTTC CASSFGDRGFGGYTF
TRBJ2-6 . TRBV19 . TGTGCCAGTAGTAAGGACGGGAGCTCTGGGGCCAACGTCCTGACTTTC CASSKDGSSGANVLTF
TRBJ2-7 . TRBV7-2 TRBD2 TGTGCCAGCAGCTCGAGTAGCGGGACGTACGAGCAGTACTTC CASSSSSGTYEQYF
TRBJ2-3 . TRBV6-1 TRBD1 TGTGCCAGCAGTGAAGCGGGACAGGCCTCTAGCACAGATACGCAGTATTTT CASSEAGQASSTDTQYF
TRBJ1-4 . TRBV2 . TGTGCCAGCACTAAGGACGGAGGCCCTGAAAAACTGTTTTTT CASTKDGGPEKLFF
TRBJ2-3 . TRBV6-5 TRBD1 TGTGCCAGCAGACAGGGGGCATCTGATACGCAGTATTTT CASRQGASDTQYF
TRBJ2-6 . TRBV19 TRBD1 TGTGCCAGCGTACAGGGGGCCGACTCTGGGGCCAACGTCCTGACTTTC CASVQGADSGANVLTF
TRBJ1-2 . TRBV6-5 . TGTGCCAGCAGCAATCCTAACTATGGCTACACCTTC CASSNPNYGYTF